The 8 T cell receptor beta chains presented below share a single source sample, sequenced in a study of cytomegalovirus exposure and HLA in healthy donors. The primer mix had 60 Vbeta and 13 Jbeta primers. Sequenced by immunoSEQ multiplex PCR; TCRdb stores in-frame clones only, minus some. This table lists 140,000 or so clones. The sample comprised PBMCs. These receptors originate from a male donor in good health and CMV-seronegative.

V and J are TRBV27 and TRBJ2-1, with TRBD2 matching over 7 bases. J was trimmed by 3 bases and V by 5 bases; bases with no gene match: 10. This CDR3 is built from 16 residues. The germline V gene encodes CDR1 MNHEY and CDR2 SMNVEV (reference sequence). CDR3 sequence (DNA): TGTGCCAGCAGTGCCCACCTTCTAGCGGTCTACAATGAGCAGTTCTTC. This gives the protein CASSAHLLAVYNEQFF.

V gene TRBV9 combines with J gene TRBJ1-6; no clear D. Germline V lookup: CDR1 SGDLS, CDR2 YYNGEE. Trimming left V 4 bases short and J 7 bases short, with 15 bases between. This CDR3 comprises 15 residues. The CDR3 here is CASSPRLDWNSPLHF. CDR3 sequence (DNA): TGTGCCAGCAGCCCCCGACTAGATTGGAATTCACCCCTCCACTTT.

The chain carries TRBV27 and TRBJ1-1, with D unclear. CDR3 length: 15 amino acids. CDR1 and CDR2 (germline): MNHEY, SMNVEV (reference sequence). V lost 8 bases, J lost 0 bases, and 16 bases lay in between. The CDR3 protein is CASSAGLFMNTEAFF. CDR3 DNA sequence: TGTGCCAGCTCCGCGGGGTTGTTCATGAACACTGAAGCTTTCTTT.

In nucleotides, the CDR3 is TGTGCCAGCAAAGCCGACAGAGATAGCAATCAGCCCCAGCATTTT. Residues: CASKADRDSNQPQHF. The rearrangement joins TRBV2 to TRBJ1-5; D possibly corresponds to TRBD1 (5 bases). V lost 7 bases and J 0 bases, leaving 13 bases between the germline ends. The CDR3 sequence is 15 residues long. The germline V gene encodes CDR1 SNHLY and CDR2 FYNNEI. Based on the CDR3 plus reference TRBV2 and TRBJ1-5, the full variable domain is EPEVTQTPSHQVTQMGQEVILRCVPISNHLYFYWYRQILGQKVEFLVSFYNNEISEKSEIFDDQFSVERPDGSNFTLKIRSTKLEDSAMYFCASKADRDSNQPQHFGDGTRLSIL.

For this clone: At one boundary the junction diverges from the germline segment, which might be a read error. This chain links TRBV9 with TRBJ2-3, with unresolved D. Germline loops: CDR1 SGDLS, CDR2 YYNGEE. This CDR3 contains 14 residues. CDR3 sequence: CASSQTNSIDTQYF. The CDR3 DNA is TGTGCCAGCAGCCAAACCAACAGCATAGATACGCAGTATTTT.

This chain joins TRBV11-2 and TRBJ2-1; 7 nucleotides agree with TRBD1. This CDR3 is 16 amino acids long. The germline V gene encodes CDR1 SGHAT and CDR2 FQNNGV. Germline trimming cut 6 bases from V and 0 bases from J; bases unmatched to any gene: 8. The CDR3 bases are TGTGCCAGCAGTACTTCCGGGACAGTCTCCTACAATGAGCAGTTCTTC. It codes for CASSTSGTVSYNEQFF.

The genes are TRBV6-5 and TRBJ2-2, with TRBD1 identical over 7 bases. CDR3 length: 15 residues. J lost 4 bases, V lost 2 bases, and 4 bases had no gene match. Germline V gives CDR1 MNHEY, CDR2 SVGAGI. The DNA of the CDR3 is TGTGCCAGCAGTTACATCGACAGGGTCACCGGGGAGCTGTTTTTT. This sequence encodes CASSYIDRVTGELFF.

This chain links TRBV13 with TRBJ1-1, with D tentatively TRBD1 (5 bases). V was clipped by 2 bases and J by 7 bases, with 11 bases between them. The CDR3 runs 13 residues. Germline CDR1 PRHDT, CDR2 FYEKMQ (reference sequence). CDR3 sequence reads: CASSLKGMGEAFF. For the CDR3, the DNA is TGTGCCAGCAGCTTAAAGGGGATGGGTGAAGCTTTCTTT.